Shown below are 32 T cell receptor beta chains from a single sample sequenced in a study of blood T cell repertoires in COVID-19 (TCRdb year 2020). Libraries were made using the immunoSEQ multiplex PCR assay. The clones in this table, taken by TCRdb from immuneACCESS, are in-frame only. Not every clone is retained; where verified, under half of the shortfall comes from an unresolved V gene, and the cause of the rest is unknown. The sample yields some 74,000 clones; 70% to 80% were counted once. The biggest ten clones account for more than 10% of the sample. The sequenced material came from peripheral blood. The source of these receptors is a human donor in a cohort sampled during active COVID-19.

The V and J genes are TRBV6-6 and TRBJ1-6; D is unresolved. The CDR3 is 10 amino acids. V lost 8 bases and J lost 13, with 9 bases in between. CDR1 and CDR2 from the germline V gene are MNHNY and SVGAGI (reference sequence). CDR3 nucleotide sequence: TGTGCCAGCGGGGAGGGCCCCCTCCACTTT. It encodes CASGEGPLHF.

This chain links TRBV6-5 with TRBJ2-1; 7 nucleotides line up with TRBD1. V was clipped by 8 bases and J by 5 bases; unmatched bases: 6. Germline V CDR1 and CDR2: MNHEY, SVGAGI. CDR3 length equals 13 residues. The CDR3 region is CASLRDRNNEQFF. The CDR3 nucleotides read TGTGCCAGCCTCCGGGACAGAAACAATGAGCAGTTCTTC.

The CDR3 DNA sequence: TGCGCCAGCAGCCAAGATTTGGGGAGGGGGGCAGATACGCAGTATTTT. As protein: CASSQDLGRGADTQYF. The chain carries TRBV4-3 and TRBJ2-3; TRBD2 might be the D (7 bases). V gave up 0 bases and J gave up 4 bases, with 14 bases separating them. CDR3 length: 16 residues. Germline V gene lookup returns CDR1 LGHNA and CDR2 YSLEER.

The CDR3 DNA reads as TGTGCCAGCAGCTTACAGGGGGCGACCAAAAACATTCAGTACTTC. Translating it yields CASSLQGATKNIQYF. The chain combines TRBV7-2 with TRBJ2-4; 8 nucleotides align to TRBD1. V lost 2 bases to trimming and J lost 2 bases; unmatched junction nucleotides: 2. The germline CDR1 and CDR2 sequences are SGHTA and FQGNSA. The CDR3 is 15 residues long.

The chain is built from TRBV7-6 and TRBJ2-1; TRBD2 matches at 12 bases. The CDR3 contains 15 residues. V dropped 5 bases and J dropped 8; count of bases not matched to a gene: 7. Germline loops: CDR1 SGHVS, CDR2 FNYEAQ. As DNA, the CDR3 is TGTGCCAGCAGCGCTAGCGGGAGGGCCCTCGATGAGCAGTTCTTC. It yields the protein CASSASGRALDEQFF.

V is TRBV30 and J is TRBJ1-6, with a possible D match to TRBD1 (5 bases). V lost 0 bases and J 9 bases, leaving 12 bases between the germline ends. The CDR3 extends over 14 amino acids. Germline lookup yields CDR1 GTSNPN and CDR2 SVGIG (reference sequence). The CDR3 DNA reads as TGTGCCTGGAGTGTTGGGGGGACGAGTTCACCCCTCCACTTT. The encoded protein is CAWSVGGTSSPLHF.

The chain employs TRBV18 and TRBJ2-1; 8 bases map to TRBD2. V dropped 5 bases and J dropped 4; count of bases not matched to a gene: 7. The CDR3 totals 15 residues. The germline gives CDR1 KGHSH, CDR2 LQKENI. In DNA form, the CDR3 reads TGTGCCAGCTCATTATCGGGAGGGGATTACAATGAGCAGTTCTTC. It specifies CASSLSGGDYNEQFF.

The chain carries TRBV21-1 and TRBJ2-7; the DNA was not compared with TRBD1, the D call given in the table. TRBV21-1 is a listed pseudogene. The CDR3 has 15 residues. The CDR3 DNA is TGTGCCAGCAGGATCCGGGACAGGGATTCCTACGAGCAGTACTTC. Translating gives CASRIRDRDSYEQYF.

The chain is built from TRBV10-3 and TRBJ2-1; perhaps TRBD2 as D (6 bases). CDR1 is ENHRY, CDR2 SYGVKD, per germline. This CDR3 has 17 residues. V was shortened by 4 bases and J by 5 bases, with 21 bases between the two germline ends. CDR3 protein: CAISARGGTPYNNEQFF. CDR3 DNA sequence: TGTGCCATCAGTGCAAGGGGCGGGACCCCTTATAACAATGAGCAGTTCTTC.

This clone occurred a few times. The chain links TRBV4-1 to TRBJ2-5; 7 bases line up with TRBD2. V was clipped by 4 bases and J by 7 bases; unmatched bases: 6. CDR1 MGHRA and CDR2 YSYEKL come from the germline V gene. CDR3 length equals 13 residues. DNA for the CDR3: TGCGCCAGCAGCCGCGGACTAGAGGGGACCCAGTACTTC. Protein: CASSRGLEGTQYF.

V usage is TRBV3-1 (or the pseudogene TRBV3-2) and J usage is TRBJ1-1; possible D gene TRBD1, 5 bases. This CDR3 region has 16 residues. Germline V CDR1 and CDR2: LGHDT, YNNKEL (reference sequence). V lost 1 base and J lost 1, with 13 bases in between. This CDR3 reads CASSQGAGQQNTEAFF. CDR3 DNA sequence: TGTGCCAGCAGCCAAGGGGCGGGGCAACAGAACACTGAAGCTTTCTTT.

The chain employs TRBV6-2 or TRBV6-3 and TRBJ1-1; D is ambiguous. The CDR3 totals 15 residues. Per germline, CDR1 MNHEY and CDR2 SVGEGT. V lost 5 bases, J lost 5 bases, and 18 bases lay in between. The CDR3: CASSLDGGTATEAFF. The CDR3 nucleotides read TGTGCCAGCAGTCTGGACGGAGGAACCGCGACTGAAGCTTTCTTT.

The gene calls are TRBV6-5 and TRBJ2-3; tentatively, D is TRBD2 (6 bases). The CDR3 runs to 14 residues. Germline lookup yields CDR1 MNHEY and CDR2 SVGAGI. The V gene lost 1 base and the J gene lost 3 bases, with 8 bases spanning the gap. The CDR3 region is CASSYWGRTDTQYF. The CDR3 DNA sequence: TGTGCCAGCAGTTACTGGGGGAGGACAGATACGCAGTATTTT.

The chain combines TRBV27 with TRBJ2-1; D perhaps matches TRBD2 (5 bases). CDR1 is MNHEY and CDR2 is SMNVEV in the germline V gene (reference sequence). Between the trimmed V and J ends, which lost 2 bases and 8 bases, there was a span of 10 bases. The CDR3 sequence is 13 residues long. The CDR3 protein is CASSLRPADEQFF. DNA for the CDR3: TGTGCCAGCAGTTTAAGGCCAGCGGATGAGCAGTTCTTC.

The chain recombines TRBV29-1 with TRBJ2-6; TRBD2 is a possible D gene (5 bases). From germline, CDR1 is SQVTM and CDR2 ANQGSEA. V was clipped by 4 bases and J by 3 bases, with 13 bases between them. The CDR3 sequence is 15 residues long. Written as DNA, the CDR3 is TGCAGCGTTGGAGGTTCGGGGTATGGGGCCAACGTCCTGACTTTC. It is translated as CSVGGSGYGANVLTF.

J is TRBJ1-1 and V is TRBV28; D is perhaps TRBD1 (6 bases). The V gene's germline CDR1 is MDHEN and CDR2 SYDVKM. The CDR3 covers 13 residues. V lost 6 bases to trimming and J lost 6 bases, with 14 bases between them. The CDR3, as DNA: TGTGCCAGCAGCCAGCAGGGGAATGCTGAAGCTTTCTTT. Amino acids: CASSQQGNAEAFF.

In the case of this clone: The same CDR3 is also encoded by other DNA sequences in this sample. The chain recombines TRBV5-6 with TRBJ1-2; 9 bases align to TRBD1. The ends lost 0 bases at V and 1 base at J; junction bases unmatched: 1. The CDR3 contains 15 residues. The germline gives CDR1 SGHDT, CDR2 YYEEEE. The CDR3 reads CASSLGDRVNYGYTF. For the CDR3, the DNA is TGTGCCAGCAGCTTGGGGGACAGGGTTAACTATGGCTACACCTTC. Filled out from reference TRBV5-6 and TRBJ1-2, the complete variable domain reads DAGVTQSPTHLIKTRGQQVTLRCSPKSGHDTVSWYQQALGQGPQFIFQYYEEEERQRGNFPDRFSGHQFPNYSSELNVNALLLGDSALYLCASSLGDRVNYGYTFGSGTRLTVV.

The chain uses TRBV7-9 and TRBJ1-4; D unresolved. The CDR3 extends over 13 amino acids. V gave up 8 bases and J gave up 2 bases, with 9 bases separating them. Germline CDR1 SEHNR, CDR2 FQNEAQ (reference sequence). The CDR3 loop reads CASRSGTNEKLFF. The CDR3 nucleotides are TGTGCCAGCCGTAGCGGCACTAATGAAAAACTGTTTTTT.

DNA of the CDR3: TGTGCCAGCAGCCAAGATCGGGGGGGGGAAACAGATACGCAGTATTTT. Protein sequence: CASSQDRGGETDTQYF. The chain carries TRBV3-1 (or the pseudogene TRBV3-2) and TRBJ2-3; 8 nucleotides match TRBD2. The junction had 5 bases not matched to a gene; V was cut back by 0 bases and J by 3 bases. Germline V gives CDR1 LGHDT, CDR2 YNNKEL (reference sequence). This CDR3 contains 16 residues.

This chain joins TRBV6-4 and TRBJ2-1; no clear D. This CDR3 spans 12 amino acids. The V and J ends lost 10 bases and 13 bases respectively, with 20 bases between them. Germline CDR1 and CDR2: MRHNA and SNTAGT. The CDR3 nucleotides read TGTGCCATTGGGTCGTCGACGGGTCGTCAGTTCTTC. Protein sequence: CAIGSSTGRQFF.

The rearrangement joins TRBV27 to TRBJ2-7; weak D call: TRBD1 (5 bases). CDR1 and CDR2 from the germline V gene are MNHEY and SMNVEV (reference sequence). Trimming stripped 2 bases from V and 3 bases from J, with 14 bases between. The CDR3 sequence is 15 residues long. For the CDR3, the DNA is TGTGCCAGCAGTTTAAGGCAGGGCTCCCTCTACGAGCAGTACTTC. Translated: CASSLRQGSLYEQYF.

V is TRBV19 and J is TRBJ1-6; tentative D call: TRBD1 (5 bases). Deletions cut 2 bases from V and 10 bases from J, with 9 bases between. The CDR3 has 13 residues. CDR1 is LNHDA, CDR2 SQIVND, per germline (reference sequence). CDR3 residues: CASSIIGGSPLHF. For the CDR3, the DNA is TGTGCCAGTAGTATAATCGGGGGATCACCCCTCCACTTT. Supplemented by reference TRBV19 and TRBJ1-6, the full variable domain reads DGGITQSPKYLFRKEGQNVTLSCEQNLNHDAMYWYRQDPGQGLRLIYYSQIVNDFQKGDIAEGYSVSREKKESFPLTVTSAQKNPTAFYLCASSIIGGSPLHFGNGTRLTVT.

This chain connects TRBV7-3 to TRBJ2-6; tentatively, D is TRBD2 (5 bases). V lost 1 base and J lost 0, with 13 bases in between. The CDR3 extends over 18 amino acids. Looked up from germline, CDR1 is SGHTA and CDR2 is FQGTGA. The CDR3 coding sequence is TGTGCCAGCAGCTTAATGGGAGTCGAGGCCTCTGGGGCCAACGTCCTGACTTTC. It specifies CASSLMGVEASGANVLTF.

V gene TRBV5-1 combines with J gene TRBJ2-5; a possible D gene is TRBD1 (6 bases). V lost 3 bases and J lost 2, with 17 bases in between. Germline values: CDR1 SGHRS, CDR2 YFSETQ. The CDR3 has 16 residues. CDR3 DNA: TGCGCCAGCAGCTCAGGCCCGACAGGCCGACAAGAGACCCAGTACTTC. This gives the protein CASSSGPTGRQETQYF.

The chain is built from TRBV24-1 and TRBJ2-2; D perhaps matches TRBD1 (5 bases). The CDR3 runs to 18 residues. Germline values: CDR1 KGHDR, CDR2 SFDVKD. V shed 0 bases and J shed 1 base, with 14 bases lying between them. In DNA, the CDR3 is TGTGCCACCAGTGATTTGGGAACAGGAAACCTGAACACCGGGGAGCTGTTTTTT. Protein product: CATSDLGTGNLNTGELFF.

The rearrangement links TRBV7-8 to TRBJ1-2, with D unresolved. Germline V CDR1 and CDR2: SGHVS, FQNEAQ. Trimming left V 3 bases short and J 1 base short, with 6 bases between. The CDR3 has 13 residues. In DNA form, the CDR3 reads TGTGCCAGCAGCTTTACAGTTAACTATGGCTACACCTTC. This encodes CASSFTVNYGYTF.

This clone was detected once. The gene calls are TRBV5-6 and TRBJ2-7, with 8 bases aligning to TRBD1. This CDR3 contains 14 residues. The germline V gene encodes CDR1 SGHDT and CDR2 YYEEEE. The V segment lost 3 bases and the J segment 3 bases; nucleotides outside the gene matches: 5. The CDR3 region has the DNA TGTGCCAGCAGCTCGGCAGGGGGCCTCTACGAGCAGTACTTC. Encoded protein: CASSSAGGLYEQYF.

The rearrangement joins TRBV7-3 to TRBJ1-1; TRBD1 aligns across 9 bases. Germline lookup yields CDR1 SGHTA and CDR2 FQGTGA. The CDR3 loop spans 17 amino acids. Germline trimming cut 0 bases from V and 0 bases from J; bases unmatched to any gene: 5. The CDR3 loop is CASSLTGGQGVNTEAFF. CDR3 DNA sequence: TGTGCCAGCAGCTTAACGGGGGGACAGGGAGTGAACACTGAAGCTTTCTTT.

The V and J genes are TRBV7-2 and TRBJ1-2; possible D gene TRBD1, 5 bases. The CDR3 totals 14 residues. Trimming took 5 bases from V and 4 from J, leaving 14 bases between them. Germline-derived CDR1 and CDR2 are SGHTA and FQGNSA. The CDR3 DNA is TGTGCCAGCAGCCCGGGGGTTGGGTCCTATGGCTACACCTTC. Translation: CASSPGVGSYGYTF.

The J gene is TRBJ1-1, the V gene TRBV7-9, with D possibly TRBD1 on 6 matching bases. This CDR3 comprises 15 residues. V was clipped by 4 bases and J by 5 bases, with 17 bases between them. Germline loops: CDR1 SEHNR, CDR2 FQNEAQ (reference sequence). This CDR3 reads CASSSPNGGRTEAFF. The CDR3 coding sequence is TGTGCCAGCAGCTCCCCCAACGGGGGGCGAACTGAAGCTTTCTTT.

The V gene is TRBV7-9, the J gene TRBJ2-1; no reliable D call. Trimming shortened V by 1 base and J by 0 bases, and 16 bases separated the two germline ends. CDR3 length: 18 amino acids. CDR1 is SEHNR, CDR2 FQNEAQ, per germline (reference sequence). CDR3 DNA: TGTGCCAGCAGCTTAGTCCACACGGCAGGTAGCTCCTACAATGAGCAGTTCTTC. Translated, it gives CASSLVHTAGSSYNEQFF.

The V gene is TRBV6-5, the J gene TRBJ1-2, with 9 positions matching TRBD1. The V segment lost 6 bases and the J segment 1 base; nucleotides outside the gene matches: 3. Germline lookup yields CDR1 MNHEY and CDR2 SVGAGI. This CDR3 is 14 amino acids long. For the CDR3, the DNA is TGTGCCAGCAGCCGGGACAGGGATAACTATGGCTACACCTTC. Its protein product is CASSRDRDNYGYTF.